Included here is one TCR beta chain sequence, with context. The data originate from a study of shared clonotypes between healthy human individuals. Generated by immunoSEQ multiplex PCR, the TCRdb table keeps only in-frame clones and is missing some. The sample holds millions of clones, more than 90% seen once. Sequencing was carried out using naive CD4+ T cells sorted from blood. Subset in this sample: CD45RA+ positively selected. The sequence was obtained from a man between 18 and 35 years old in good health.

In nucleotides, the CDR3 is TGTGCCAGCAGCTTAAGTCGCGGGGGCGTCGGTGAAAAACTGTTTTTT. Its translation is CASSLSRGGVGEKLFF. V and J are TRBV7-9 and TRBJ1-4; weak D call: TRBD1 (6 bases). CDR3 length: 16 residues. V dropped 2 bases and J dropped 7 bases, with 17 bases sitting between them. Per the germline V gene, CDR1 is SEHNR and CDR2 is FQNEAQ (reference sequence).